This T cell receptor beta chain was sequenced for a study of immune aging and cytomegalovirus after organ transplant (TCRdb year 2021). About the study as a whole: Three-drug immunosuppression with prednisone, tacrolimus, and mycophenolate was given to all transplant recipients. Study-wide findings and limitations: Because CD57 was not measured in the sequencing data, a conservative gene-based aging definition was used instead. Following viremia, cells with an aged phenotype rose post-transplant no matter the clone size, with the increase showing up earlier in large clones (days 200-264) than in small clones. TEMRA cells made up a larger share of large clones, and the seven largest clones (approximately 1,900 cells) gained aged and TEMRA cells while losing TCM cells.

Reading the germline V gene gives CDR1 SGHVS and CDR2 FQNEAQ. Including both end residues, the CDR3 is 19 amino acids long. Only the CDR3 region is kept as DNA, spanning 57 bases read in frame from base 1. This clonotype was picked up one time. Its antigen remains unidentified. Since the CDR3 does not end with the conserved phenylalanine or tryptophan, this likely comes from a read error. The intended sense of this specimen's time point label: five sample-tagged time points from pre-transplant (day -1) to day 368 post-transplant, pooled. Thawed PBMC were stimulated for approximately twelve hours with a CMV IE-1 overlapping peptide library without transport inhibitors. After thawing, cells were rested overnight and were then stimulated in R10 medium with CD28/CD49d costimulation. The IE-1 peptide library was made up of 15-amino-acid peptides with 11-amino-acid overlaps. Samples from each time point were barcoded using BD Single-Cell Multiplexing Kit Sample Tags, then pooled and stained with sorting antibodies plus oligo-conjugated anti-CD45RA. A BD FACSAria III was used to sort CMV-responsive CD8+CD137+ and CD4+CD154+ T cells at 4-way purity. Blood was drawn into EDTA vacutainers and was processed by Ficoll gradient within 1-24 hours.

Receptors were amplified or captured by single-cell sequencing. Sequencing used an Illumina NovaSeq 6000. The BD Rhapsody Targeted mRNA and AbSeq Reagent Kit, in a microwell format, was used for cell capture and library preparation. Libraries were prepared to cover TCR, sample tags, AbSeq, and targeted mRNA from the Human T-Cell Expression Panel plus custom TOX and TOX2 primers. Libraries were sequenced on an Illumina NovaSeq. The authors' analysis ran thus. The analysis covered around 10,000 cells in total, of which about 7,300 were CD8 T cells and around 4,500 were CD8 T cells with an identifiable TCR CDR3. Raw data were processed with the BD Rhapsody Targeted Analysis Pipeline with V(D)J processing on the Seven Bridges Genomics platform. SeqGeq 1.6.0 was used for quality control, Sample Tag demultiplexing with Lex-BDSMK, clone identification with VDJ Explorer, and Seurat clustering. Clones making up <1% of CD8 T cells were classified as non-expanded, and clones making up >2.5% of the sample were classified as clonal expansions. TCRdb trimmed the raw reads at Q25, called clones with MiXCR and kept productive beta chains. Rows with one shared CDR3 protein collapse into an entry with the most common genes and DNA. Clone size and V and J calls follow TCRdb, not the original study. This sample holds tens of thousands of distinct CDR3 sequences; around 34% were observed only once. The ten top clones hold around a quarter of the sample.

Sequencing used CMV peptide-activated CD4+ and CD8+ T cells sorted from blood, obtained at five time points, pooled. The sample's cell subset or site label, in plain terms: sorted CD8+CD137+ and CD4+CD154+ T cells after around 12 h CMV IE-1 peptide stimulation. The chain couples TRBV7-8 to TRBJ2-3, with 11 bases matching TRBD2. The sequence came from a female donor who had a heart transplant and CMV viremia. CDR3 reads: CASGLVPLGTSGSTDTQYS. The DNA is TGTGCCAGCGGCTTAGTGCCTCTCGGAACTAGCGGGAGCACAGACACGCAGTATTCT.